Listed here are 24 T cell receptor beta chains from one sample, sequenced in a study of PD-1 blockade in mismatch repair-deficient tumors. Profiling relied on immunoSEQ multiplex PCR, and the TCRdb table lists in-frame clones only, not all of them. The profile shows tens of thousands of clones, about 88% of them singletons. The input for sequencing was PBMCs, taken before pembrolizumab treatment. These TCRs come from an adult with mismatch repair-deficient cancer.

The V and J genes are TRBV19 and TRBJ1-5, with 8 bases matching TRBD1. J gave up 0 bases and V 10 bases, and 14 bases lay outside the gene matches. This CDR3 has 17 amino acids. In germline, CDR1 is LNHDA, CDR2 SQIVND (reference sequence). CDR3 sequence: CATHRDRSLYSNQPQHF. The CDR3 DNA reads as TGTGCCACTCACCGGGACAGGAGCCTCTATAGCAATCAGCCCCAGCATTTT. Drawing the rest from reference TRBV19 and TRBJ1-5, the complete variable domain is DGGITQSPKYLFRKEGQNVTLSCEQNLNHDAMYWYRQDPGQGLRLIYYSQIVNDFQKGDIAEGYSVSREKKESFPLTVTSAQKNPTAFYLCATHRDRSLYSNQPQHFGDGTRLSIL.

V and J are TRBV6-1 and TRBJ1-2; 8 nucleotides agree with TRBD1. Germline assignment: CDR1 MNHNS and CDR2 SASEGT. The V segment lost 3 bases and the J segment 5 bases; nucleotides outside the gene matches: 5. This CDR3 has 14 amino acids. The CDR3 nucleotides are TGTGCCAGCAGTGATTGGACAGGGAATTATGGCTACACCTTC. This encodes CASSDWTGNYGYTF.

This clone has just one count. The V call is TRBV4-2, the J call TRBJ2-5, with 7 bases identical to TRBD2. The V segment lost 0 bases and the J segment 2 bases; nucleotides outside the gene matches: 9. The CDR3 runs to 17 residues. CDR1 is LGHNA and CDR2 is YNFKEQ in the germline V gene. The CDR3 protein is CASSQEPGASGQETQYF. In DNA, the CDR3 is TGTGCCAGCAGCCAAGAACCCGGTGCTAGCGGTCAAGAGACCCAGTACTTC.

This clone showed up just once. A read error may produce the germline difference seen at one junction end. V gene TRBV28 combines with J gene TRBJ2-7, with 15 bases that match TRBD2. Germline CDR1 reads MDHEN; CDR2 reads SYDVKM. The CDR3 totals 13 residues. CDR3: CASYGTSGRQTDF. CDR3 sequence (DNA): TGTGCCAGCTACGGGACTAGCGGGAGGCAAACGGACTTC.

The V call is TRBV30, the J call TRBJ2-7, with D possibly being TRBD2 (6 bases). Germline V gene data show CDR1 as GTSNPN and CDR2 as SVGIG (reference sequence). The ends were cut back, 1 base at V and 3 bases at J, with 16 bases in the middle. The CDR3 has 15 amino acids. CDR3: CAWSGGGIPRYEQYF. In nucleotides, the CDR3 is TGTGCCTGGAGTGGAGGAGGGATTCCCCGCTACGAGCAGTACTTC.

The V gene is TRBV6-1, the J gene TRBJ1-6; D might be TRBD1 (5 bases). CDR1 is MNHNS, CDR2 SASEGT, per germline. V was clipped by 6 bases and J by 4 bases, with 13 bases between them. CDR3 length: 15 amino acids. The CDR3 nucleotides read TGTGCCAGCAGCCCAAGACAGACTTATAATTCACCCCTCCACTTT. It is translated as CASSPRQTYNSPLHF.

This sequence joins TRBV19 and TRBJ1-5, with D unclear. The CDR3 consists of 13 residues. In germline, CDR1 is LNHDA, CDR2 SQIVND (reference sequence). V lost 1 base, J lost 5 bases, and 6 bases lay in between. For the CDR3, the DNA is TGTGCCAGTAGTATAGTGGCCGATCAGCCCCAGCATTTT. Protein sequence: CASSIVADQPQHF.

As concerns this clone: One junction end does not reproduce the germline sequence, and a read error may be involved. In DNA, the CDR3 is TGTGCTAGCAGCTACGGGAGTACTGCTGAGGAGACCCAGTACTTC. Translating it yields CASSYGSTAEETQYF. The chain joins TRBV7-7 to TRBJ2-5; TRBD2 is a possible D gene (6 bases). The V gene's germline CDR1 is SSHAT and CDR2 FNYEAQ (reference sequence). CDR3 length: 15 residues.

This clone was counted only a few times. This CDR3 reads CASSLGDRANEQYF. The DNA for the CDR3 is TGCGCCAGCAGCTTGGGGGACAGGGCCAACGAGCAGTACTTC. The chain uses TRBV5-1 and TRBJ2-7, with 9 bases matching TRBD1. Germline V CDR1 and CDR2: SGHRS, YFSETQ. V was pared by 0 bases and J by 5 bases, with 3 bases of the junction left unmatched. This CDR3 has 14 residues.

The CDR3 loop is CASSLREGNTGELFF. Written as DNA, the CDR3 is TGTGCCAGCAGCTTGAGGGAGGGGAACACCGGGGAGCTGTTTTTT. This chain uses TRBV5-4 with TRBJ2-2, with 7 nucleotides matching TRBD2. The CDR3 extends over 15 amino acids. The ends lost 1 base at V and 1 base at J; junction bases unmatched: 1. Germline V gene data show CDR1 as SGHNT and CDR2 as YYREEE (reference sequence).

The rearrangement links TRBV15 to TRBJ2-1; D is possibly TRBD2 (6 bases). There are 16 residues in the CDR3. Trimming took 0 bases from V and 3 from J, leaving 12 bases between them. Germline V gives CDR1 LNHNV, CDR2 YYDKDF (reference sequence). The CDR3 spells CATSRDLGGDYNEQFF. The CDR3 bases are TGTGCCACCAGCAGAGATCTGGGGGGAGACTACAATGAGCAGTTCTTC.

This rearrangement joins TRBV28 to TRBJ2-5, with TRBD1 identical over 7 bases. Per the germline V gene, CDR1 is MDHEN and CDR2 is SYDVKM. The CDR3 length is 16 residues. Losses at the gene ends were 8 bases for V and 4 bases for J; bases not matched to a gene: 16. The CDR3 region is CASGTARGRSAETQYF. CDR3 coding DNA: TGTGCCAGCGGGACCGCGAGGGGGCGTTCAGCAGAGACCCAGTACTTC.

The gene calls are TRBV6-5 and TRBJ1-4; possibly TRBD1 for D (5 bases). There are 14 residues in the CDR3. CDR1 and CDR2 from the germline V gene are MNHEY and SVGAGI. The ends were cut back, 2 bases at V and 5 bases at J, with 9 bases in the middle. CDR3 loop: CASSYGRVNEKLFF. DNA for the CDR3: TGTGCCAGCAGTTACGGCAGGGTGAATGAAAAACTGTTTTTT.

In its sample, this clone was seen once. The chain couples TRBV7-9 to TRBJ2-7; no firm D call. The CDR3 has 12 amino acids. Germline values: CDR1 SEHNR, CDR2 FQNEAQ (reference sequence). The V gene lost 5 bases and the J gene lost 0 bases, with 5 bases spanning the gap. The DNA for the CDR3 is TGTGCCAGCAGCCCCGGCTCCTACGAGCAGTACTTC. This codes for CASSPGSYEQYF.

The chain is built from TRBV7-3 and TRBJ2-1, with D possibly TRBD2 on 5 matching bases. Trimming stripped 5 bases from V and 4 bases from J, with 15 bases between. CDR1 is SGHTA and CDR2 is FQGTGA in the germline V gene. The CDR3 contains 15 residues. In DNA form, the CDR3 reads TGTGCCAGCAGCCGCGGGCAGTTAGAATACAATGAGCAGTTCTTC. Its protein is CASSRGQLEYNEQFF.

This clone was counted a single time. V and J are TRBV30 and TRBJ2-1, with TRBD2 identical over 8 bases. CDR1 is GTSNPN and CDR2 is SVGIG in the germline V gene (reference sequence). Trimming took 2 bases from V and 5 from J; bases not matched to a gene: 14. The CDR3 is made up of 17 amino acids. Here the CDR3 DNA reads TGTGCCTGGAGTCCACGGGAGGGCCTACCCACAGACAATGAGCAGTTCTTC. Translating gives CAWSPREGLPTDNEQFF.

The chain joins TRBV27 to TRBJ1-3; D is undetermined. The CDR3 totals 14 residues. Deletions cut 4 bases from V and 0 bases from J, with 7 bases between. Germline-derived CDR1 and CDR2 are MNHEY and SMNVEV (reference sequence). CDR3 sequence: CASSYRASGNTIYF. DNA of the CDR3: TGTGCCAGCAGTTACAGAGCCTCTGGAAACACCATATATTTT.

CDR3 bases: TGCGCCAGCAGCCAAGATCCTAGCGGGACTAAATACAATGAGCAGTTCTTC. It translates to CASSQDPSGTKYNEQFF. The chain employs TRBV4-1 and TRBJ2-1; 9 bases are a match to TRBD2. Germline loops: CDR1 MGHRA, CDR2 YSYEKL. CDR3 size: 17 residues. V trimming: 0 bases; J trimming: 4 bases; junction bases outside the gene matches: 7.

The DNA of the CDR3 is TGTGCCAGCAGCTTCACGGGGGGACCCAATGAGCAGTTCTTC. It encodes CASSFTGGPNEQFF. The rearrangement joins TRBV7-3 to TRBJ2-1, with 7 bases lining up with TRBD2. CDR1 and CDR2 (germline): SGHTA, FQGTGA. The trim removed 3 bases at V and 6 bases at J, leaving 5 bases unmatched. The CDR3 covers 14 residues.

J is TRBJ2-2 and V is TRBV7-9, with 9 bases that match TRBD1. The germline V gene encodes CDR1 SEHNR and CDR2 FQNEAQ (reference sequence). With 7 bases clipped from V and 7 bases from J, the junction kept 13 bases outside the gene matches. CDR3 length equals 16 residues. The CDR3 spells CASTPFSGQGSGELFF. The CDR3 nucleotides read TGTGCCAGCACTCCATTCTCAGGACAGGGGAGCGGGGAGCTGTTTTTT.

The rearrangement links TRBV5-1 to TRBJ2-5, with 10 positions matching TRBD2. CDR1 is SGHRS and CDR2 is YFSETQ in the germline V gene. The CDR3 consists of 13 residues. J gave up 4 bases and V 6 bases, and 3 bases lay outside the gene matches. The CDR3 DNA reads TGCGCCAGCAAGCGGGGGGGGGCAGAGACCCAGTACTTC. This gives the protein CASKRGGAETQYF.

J is TRBJ1-2 and V is TRBV2, with 7 bases identical to TRBD1. CDR1 is SNHLY, CDR2 FYNNEI, per germline. The CDR3 is 13 amino acids. The ends lost 5 bases at V and 8 bases at J; junction bases unmatched: 8. In nucleotides, the CDR3 is TGTGCCAGCAGTTACGACAGGGTGCAGGGCTACACCTTC. It specifies CASSYDRVQGYTF. The full variable domain, its missing parts supplied by reference TRBV2 and TRBJ1-2, is EPEVTQTPSHQVTQMGQEVILRCVPISNHLYFYWYRQILGQKVEFLVSFYNNEISEKSEIFDDQFSVERPDGSNFTLKIRSTKLEDSAMYFCASSYDRVQGYTFGSGTRLTVV.

The chain uses TRBV5-1 and TRBJ1-4, with a possible D match to TRBD1 (5 bases). This CDR3 spans 14 amino acids. V lost 2 bases, J lost 9 bases, and 14 bases lay in between. Germline lookup yields CDR1 SGHRS and CDR2 YFSETQ. This chain's CDR3 is CASSFGTGGKKLFF. DNA for the CDR3: TGCGCCAGCAGCTTCGGGACTGGGGGGAAAAAACTGTTTTTT.

This clone showed up just once. V is TRBV18 and J is TRBJ2-7; D may be TRBD1 (5 bases). V dropped 0 bases and J dropped 3 bases, with 12 bases sitting between them. Germline V gene data show CDR1 as KGHSH and CDR2 as LQKENI. The CDR3 spans 15 residues. The CDR3 DNA follows: TGTGCCAGCTCACCACCGTCACAGGAGAACTACGAGCAGTACTTC. Its translation: CASSPPSQENYEQYF.